This T cell receptor beta chain appears in the sequencing data of a study of cytomegalovirus exposure and HLA in healthy donors. The CDR3 has 15 residues. Trimming removed 1 base at V and 0 bases at J, with 7 bases between. Germline V gene lookup returns CDR1 SGHAT and CDR2 FQNNGV. Vbeta (60) and Jbeta (13) primers were used in the PCR. Assay: immunoSEQ multiplex PCR; the TCRdb copy retains only in-frame clones and omits some. The listing records about 140,000 clones. The TCR originated in a woman younger than 30 in good health and CMV-seronegative. The specimen sequenced was PBMCs. The genes are TRBV11-2 and TRBJ1-5; D uncertain. CDR3 nucleotide sequence: TGTGCCAGCAGCTTAGTCCCCAATAGCAATCAGCCCCAGCATTTT. It yields the protein CASSLVPNSNQPQHF.